This entry lists 27 T cell receptor beta chains sequenced from one sample in a study of CD8 T cells in Susac syndrome. Reverse transcription of roughly 0.5 to 1 ug RNA used random hexamers. TCRdb fed the immunoSEQ multiplex PCR reads into MiXCR, producing one record per CDR3 protein. The sample comprises about 150,000 distinct CDR3 sequences, approximately 95% of which are singletons, and over 0.065% rests with the top ten. The sample consisted of CD4+ T cells from PBMCs. Receptors were obtained from a human donor with Susac syndrome.

The V and J genes are TRBV6-2 or TRBV6-3 and TRBJ2-7; D gene ambiguous. Germline CDR1 reads MNHEY; CDR2 reads SVGEGT. The length of the CDR3 is 16 residues. With 4 bases removed from V and 3 bases from J, the gap between germline ends came to 19 bases. The CDR3 is CASSSPGHQPNYEQYF. CDR3 DNA sequence: TGTGCCAGCAGTTCACCCGGCCACCAACCCAACTACGAGCAGTACTTC.

J is TRBJ2-5 and V is TRBV7-2; the match to TRBD2 covers 9 bases. V was clipped by 2 bases and J by 4 bases; unmatched bases: 5. In germline, CDR1 is SGHTA, CDR2 FQGNSA. CDR3 length: 15 amino acids. In DNA form, the CDR3 reads TGTGCCAGCAGCTTATCCCTAGCGGGAAGAGAGACCCAGTACTTC. Its protein is CASSLSLAGRETQYF.

J is TRBJ1-1 and V is TRBV28; D is unresolved. Germline values: CDR1 MDHEN, CDR2 SYDVKM. The CDR3 consists of 17 residues. V gave up 6 bases and J gave up 0 bases, with 20 bases separating them. The CDR3 reads CASSPNHLGRLNTEAFF. The CDR3 nucleotides are TGTGCCAGCAGCCCTAACCACCTTGGACGGTTGAACACTGAAGCTTTCTTT.

V usage is TRBV12-3 or TRBV12-4 and J usage is TRBJ2-1; D not resolved. The length of the CDR3 is 11 residues. The V gene lost 4 bases and the J gene lost 9 bases, with 7 bases spanning the gap. CDR3 protein: CASSSLPEQFF. In DNA form, the CDR3 reads TGTGCCAGCAGTTCTCTCCCTGAGCAGTTCTTC.

The chain joins TRBV20-1 to TRBJ2-5, with 11 bases that match TRBD1. V lost 3 bases to trimming and J lost 2 bases; unmatched junction nucleotides: 2. The CDR3 is 14 amino acids. Germline V gene data show CDR1 as DFQATT and CDR2 as SNEGSKA (reference sequence). In nucleotides, the CDR3 is TGCAGTGCTAGCCGGGACAGGGGGCAAGAGACCCAGTACTTC. Protein product: CSASRDRGQETQYF.

The J gene is TRBJ2-6, the V gene TRBV6-4; D unresolved. Germline V CDR1 and CDR2: MRHNA, SNTAGT. This CDR3 spans 16 amino acids. V gave up 1 base and J gave up 0 bases, with 7 bases separating them. The CDR3 DNA sequence: TGTGCCAGCAGTGACTGGAGCACCTCTGGGGCCAACGTCCTGACTTTC. Translating it yields CASSDWSTSGANVLTF.

The chain links TRBV4-1 to TRBJ1-2; D uncertain. V dropped 2 bases and J dropped 7 bases, with 11 bases sitting between them. Germline CDR1 is MGHRA and CDR2 is YSYEKL. The CDR3 totals 13 residues. This chain's CDR3 is CASSQRSEVGYTF. The CDR3 DNA sequence: TGCGCCAGCAGCCAAAGATCGGAGGTTGGCTACACCTTC.

The chain combines TRBV7-9 with TRBJ2-5; 7 nucleotides line up with TRBD1. Germline assignment: CDR1 SEHNR and CDR2 FQNEAQ (reference sequence). This CDR3 has 14 amino acids. The V gene end was trimmed by 4 bases and the J gene end by 1 base; junction bases not matched to a gene: 3. CDR3: CASSYRQGQETQYF. CDR3 nucleotide sequence: TGTGCCAGCAGCTATCGACAGGGCCAAGAGACCCAGTACTTC.

This sequence joins TRBV20-1 and TRBJ2-7; TRBD2 might be the D (6 bases). CDR3 length: 13 amino acids. The ends were cut back, 0 bases at V and 6 bases at J, with 12 bases in the middle. The germline V gene has CDR1 DFQATT and CDR2 SNEGSKA (reference sequence). CDR3 protein: CSAREQVGGEQYF. The CDR3, as DNA: TGCAGTGCTAGAGAGCAGGTGGGGGGCGAGCAGTACTTC.

The chain carries TRBV24-1 and TRBJ1-5; D perhaps matches TRBD1 (5 bases). The germline gives CDR1 KGHDR, CDR2 SFDVKD. The V end was cut by 0 bases, the J end by 11 bases, with 10 bases between. This CDR3 contains 13 residues. This CDR3 is CATSDLIGGAQHF. In DNA, the CDR3 is TGTGCCACCAGTGATTTGATCGGAGGGGCCCAGCATTTT.

V and J are TRBV6-5 and TRBJ1-2, with D uncertain. V dropped 6 bases and J dropped 3 bases, with 11 bases sitting between them. CDR1 and CDR2 from the germline V gene are MNHEY and SVGAGI. CDR3 length equals 13 residues. The CDR3 sequence is CASRLYTDYGYTF. Written as DNA, the CDR3 is TGTGCCAGCAGACTCTACACGGACTATGGCTACACCTTC.

The genes are TRBV4-1 and TRBJ1-2, with TRBD1 matching over 8 bases. After removal of 2 bases from V and 3 bases from J, the junction contained 5 bases not matched to a gene. The CDR3 runs 15 residues. Per germline, CDR1 MGHRA and CDR2 YSYEKL. The CDR3 spells CASSQPTGGDYGYTF. CDR3 nucleotide sequence: TGCGCCAGCAGCCAACCTACAGGGGGTGACTATGGCTACACCTTC.

The V and J genes are TRBV11-2 and TRBJ2-7, with TRBD1 matching over 9 bases. The CDR3 is 14 amino acids. The germline V gene encodes CDR1 SGHAT and CDR2 FQNNGV. The ends lost 5 bases at V and 3 bases at J; junction bases unmatched: 5. The DNA of the CDR3 is TGTGCCAGCAGCGTCGGACAGGGGTACTACGAGCAGTACTTC. It is translated as CASSVGQGYYEQYF.

This clonotype appeared a single time. CDR3 sequence: CASKVTGPANTGELFF. The CDR3 nucleotides read TGTGCCAGCAAGGTCACAGGGCCCGCGAACACCGGGGAGCTGTTTTTT. This chain connects TRBV2 to TRBJ2-2; D might be TRBD1 (6 bases). CDR1 is SNHLY, CDR2 FYNNEI, per germline. This CDR3 has 16 amino acids. V was clipped by 7 bases and J by 0 bases, with 15 bases between them.

The chain employs TRBV9 and TRBJ1-5; D may be TRBD1 (6 bases). There are 16 residues in the CDR3. Germline values: CDR1 SGDLS, CDR2 YYNGEE. V was pared by 0 bases and J by 1 base, with 11 bases between. CDR3 sequence (DNA): TGTGCCAGCAGCGTAGGCTGGGGGCCCAGCAATCAGCCCCAGCATTTT. Amino acids: CASSVGWGPSNQPQHF.

The chain is built from TRBV23-1 and TRBJ2-3, with 9 positions matching TRBD1. TRBV23-1 is recorded as an ORF, its role being uncertain. The CDR3 has 14 residues. With 3 bases clipped from V and 4 bases from J, the junction kept 2 bases outside the gene matches. The CDR3 spells CASSQGQGPDTQYF. CDR3 nucleotides: TGCGCCAGCAGTCAGGGACAGGGACCAGATACGCAGTATTTT.

The CDR3 DNA reads TGTGCCAGCAGCCTGGGATCTTATTACGAGCAGTACTTC. The encoded protein is CASSLGSYYEQYF. This sequence joins TRBV13 and TRBJ2-7; D remains ambiguous. Germline CDR1 and CDR2: PRHDT and FYEKMQ (reference sequence). The CDR3 runs 13 residues. V lost 5 bases and J lost 4, with 12 bases in between.

The J gene is TRBJ2-7, the V gene TRBV3-1; tentative D call: TRBD2 (6 bases). Trimming shortened V by 1 base and J by 2 bases, and 12 bases separated the two germline ends. There are 15 residues in the CDR3. Per the germline V gene, CDR1 is LGHDT and CDR2 is YNNKEL (reference sequence). CDR3 sequence (DNA): TGTGCCAGCAGCCAAGGGCCGGGGGTACCCTACGAGCAGTACTTC. This gives the protein CASSQGPGVPYEQYF.

This sequence joins TRBV29-1 and TRBJ2-1; 9 nucleotides agree with TRBD2. V lost 5 bases to trimming and J lost 7 bases; unmatched junction nucleotides: 6. The germline CDR1 and CDR2 sequences are SQVTM and ANQGSEA. The CDR3 is 13 residues long. In nucleotides, the CDR3 is TGCAGCGTTTCGGCGGGGGGGCCTAATGAGCAGTTCTTC. Amino acids: CSVSAGGPNEQFF.

The J gene is TRBJ2-3, the V gene TRBV2; 8 bases align to TRBD1. Per the germline V gene, CDR1 is SNHLY and CDR2 is FYNNEI. V trimming: 6 bases; J trimming: 5 bases; junction bases outside the gene matches: 10. This CDR3 spans 15 amino acids. For the CDR3, the DNA is TGTGCCAGCAGGACAGGGACAGGTGGTGGAGATACGCAGTATTTT. Translation: CASRTGTGGGDTQYF.

The V gene is TRBV20-1, the J gene TRBJ1-2; possibly TRBD1 for D (6 bases). This CDR3 region has 13 residues. V shed 3 bases and J shed 7 bases, with 15 bases lying between them. In germline, CDR1 is DFQATT, CDR2 SNEGSKA (reference sequence). The CDR3 sequence: CSASSGAPRGYTF. CDR3 nucleotide sequence: TGCAGTGCTAGTTCAGGGGCCCCCCGTGGCTACACCTTC.

V usage is TRBV15 and J usage is TRBJ1-2; D is unclear. The CDR3 contains 13 residues. In germline, CDR1 is LNHNV, CDR2 YYDKDF (reference sequence). V gave up 0 bases and J gave up 4 bases, with 6 bases separating them. The CDR3 loop is CATSREGSYGYTF. The DNA for the CDR3 is TGTGCCACCAGCAGAGAGGGTTCCTATGGCTACACCTTC.

The chain has TRBV11-2 and TRBJ2-7; unclear D gene. There are 12 residues in the CDR3. Per the germline V gene, CDR1 is SGHAT and CDR2 is FQNNGV. Trimming took off 5 bases at V and 4 bases at J, with 9 bases between the two ends. DNA of the CDR3: TGTGCCAGCAGCCTCGACACTTACGAGCAGTACTTC. Its translation: CASSLDTYEQYF.

The J gene is TRBJ1-6, the V gene TRBV20-1; D unresolved. The CDR3 sequence is 11 residues long. V lost 1 base and J lost 16, with 11 bases in between. Germline values: CDR1 DFQATT, CDR2 SNEGSKA (reference sequence). CDR3 in amino acids: CSARGQNILHF. CDR3 DNA: TGCAGTGCTAGAGGGCAAAATATACTCCACTTT.

This chain joins TRBV28 and TRBJ2-1; TRBD2 might be the D (5 bases). Trimming stripped 10 bases from V and 0 bases from J, with 19 bases between. CDR3 length equals 16 residues. Germline CDR1 MDHEN, CDR2 SYDVKM. The CDR3: CATKNEGGASYNEQFF. CDR3 DNA: TGTGCCACCAAGAACGAGGGTGGAGCCTCCTACAATGAGCAGTTCTTC. Full variable domain (remainder filled in from reference TRBV28 and TRBJ2-1): DVKVTQSSRYLVKRTGEKVFLECVQDMDHENMFWYRQDPGLGLRLIYFSYDVKMKEKGDIPEGYSVSREKKERFSLILESASTNQTSMYLCATKNEGGASYNEQFFGPGTRLTVL.

The chain combines TRBV24-1 with TRBJ1-4; possibly TRBD1 for D (5 bases). Trimming left V 3 bases short and J 7 bases short, with 14 bases between. From germline, CDR1 is KGHDR and CDR2 SFDVKD. The CDR3 is 15 residues long. The CDR3 nucleotides read TGTGCCACCAGTGATCGGGAGGAGCAGGGTGAAAAACTGTTTTTT. Translated: CATSDREEQGEKLFF.

In this sample, this clonotype turned up once. The chain employs TRBV5-1 and TRBJ2-2; 9 positions agree with TRBD1. CDR3 length equals 15 residues. Germline-derived CDR1 and CDR2 are SGHRS and YFSETQ. V lost 4 bases to trimming and J lost 5 bases; unmatched junction nucleotides: 6. In DNA, the CDR3 is TGCGCCAGCAGCCCCGGGACAGGGCAAACCGGGGAGCTGTTTTTT. Its translation is CASSPGTGQTGELFF.